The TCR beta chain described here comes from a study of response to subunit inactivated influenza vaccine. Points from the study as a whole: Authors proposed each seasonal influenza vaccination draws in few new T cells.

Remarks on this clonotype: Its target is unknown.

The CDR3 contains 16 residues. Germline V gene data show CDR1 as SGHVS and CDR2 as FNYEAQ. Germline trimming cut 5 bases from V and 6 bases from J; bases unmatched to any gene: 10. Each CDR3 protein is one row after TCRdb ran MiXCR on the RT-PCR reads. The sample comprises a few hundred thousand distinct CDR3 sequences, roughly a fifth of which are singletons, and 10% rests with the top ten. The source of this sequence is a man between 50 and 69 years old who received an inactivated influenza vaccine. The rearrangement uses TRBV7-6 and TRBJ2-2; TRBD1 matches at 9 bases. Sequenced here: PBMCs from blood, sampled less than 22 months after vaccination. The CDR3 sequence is CASSKGTGRLSGELFF. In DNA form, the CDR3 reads TGTGCCAGCAGCAAAGGGACAGGGAGACTATCCGGGGAGCTGTTTTTT.